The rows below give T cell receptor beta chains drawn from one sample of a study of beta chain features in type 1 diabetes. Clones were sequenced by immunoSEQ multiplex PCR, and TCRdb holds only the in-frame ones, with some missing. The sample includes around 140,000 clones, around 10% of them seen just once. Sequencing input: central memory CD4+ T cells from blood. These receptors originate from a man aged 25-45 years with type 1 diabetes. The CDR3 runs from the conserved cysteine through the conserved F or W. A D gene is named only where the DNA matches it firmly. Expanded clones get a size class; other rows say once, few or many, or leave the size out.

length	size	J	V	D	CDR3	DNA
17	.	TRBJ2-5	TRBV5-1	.	CASSLSGRPTAQETQYF	TGCGCCAGCAGCTTGTCAGGTCGACCCACTGCCCAAGAGACCCAGTACTTC
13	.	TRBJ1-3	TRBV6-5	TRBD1	CATQGANGNTIYF	TGTGCCACACAGGGGGCGAATGGAAACACCATATATTTT
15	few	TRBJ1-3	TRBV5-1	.	CASSLDNRSGNTIYF	TGCGCCAGCAGCTTGGACAACCGCTCTGGAAACACCATATATTTT
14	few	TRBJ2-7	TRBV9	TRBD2	CASSTGTRSYEQYF	TGTGCCAGCAGCACCGGGACTAGGTCCTACGAGCAGTACTTC
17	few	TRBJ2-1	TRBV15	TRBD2	CATSRESGTYNYNEQFF	TGTGCCACCAGCAGAGAAAGCGGGACTTATAACTACAATGAGCAGTTCTTC
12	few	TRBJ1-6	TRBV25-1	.	CASSATGLTLHF	TGTGCCAGCAGTGCTACAGGTCTGACCCTCCACTTT
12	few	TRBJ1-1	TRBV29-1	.	CSVGQLNTEAFF	TGCAGCGTTGGTCAGTTGAACACTGAAGCTTTCTTT
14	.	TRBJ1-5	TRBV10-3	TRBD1	CAISEGQGDQPQHF	TGTGCCATCAGTGAGGGACAGGGTGATCAGCCCCAGCATTTT
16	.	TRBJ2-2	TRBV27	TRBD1	CASSFYRGTGTGELFF	TGTGCCAGCAGTTTCTACAGGGGGACGGGAACCGGGGAGCTGTTTTTT
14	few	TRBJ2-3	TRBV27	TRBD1	CASRRQGLTDTQYF	TGTGCCAGCAGGAGACAGGGCCTTACAGATACGCAGTATTTT
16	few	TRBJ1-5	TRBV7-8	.	CASSLGWTGSNQPQHF	TGTGCCAGCAGCTTAGGCTGGACGGGATCCAATCAGCCCCAGCATTTT
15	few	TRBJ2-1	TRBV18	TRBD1	CASSSLGQGGNEQFF	TGTGCCAGCTCATCTCTAGGACAGGGGGGGAATGAGCAGTTCTTC
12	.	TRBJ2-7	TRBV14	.	CASSRTVYEQYF	TGTGCCAGCAGCCGTACGGTTTACGAGCAGTACTTC
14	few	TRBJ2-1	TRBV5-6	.	CASILFSSYNEQFF	TGTGCCAGCATCCTGTTCAGCTCCTACAATGAGCAGTTCTTC
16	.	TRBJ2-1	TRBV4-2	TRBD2	CASSQVGLAGNNEQFF	TGTGCCAGCAGCCAAGTGGGACTAGCGGGAAACAATGAGCAGTTCTTC
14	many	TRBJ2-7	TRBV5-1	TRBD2	CASSSGTSESEQYF	TGCGCCAGCAGCTCAGGGACTAGCGAATCCGAGCAGTACTTC
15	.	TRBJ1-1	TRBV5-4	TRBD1	CASSRDRGVRSQAFF	TGTGCCAGCAGCCGGGACAGGGGAGTTCGGAGTCAAGCTTTCTTT
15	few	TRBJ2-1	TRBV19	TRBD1	CASSFGQVGYNEQFF	TGTGCCAGTAGTTTCGGACAGGTAGGGTACAATGAGCAGTTCTTC
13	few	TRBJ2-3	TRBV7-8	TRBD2	CASSLGLADTQYF	TGTGCCAGCAGCTTAGGACTAGCTGATACGCAGTATTTT
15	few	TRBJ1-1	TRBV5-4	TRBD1	CASSLPGQLNTEAFF	TGTGCCAGCAGCTTACCGGGACAGCTGAACACTGAAGCTTTCTTT
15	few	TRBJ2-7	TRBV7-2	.	CASSQSFRGAPEQYF	TGTGCCAGCAGCCAAAGTTTTCGGGGGGCGCCCGAGCAGTACTTC
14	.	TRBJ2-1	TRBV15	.	CATSRDRGRNEQFF	TGTGCCACCAGCAGAGACAGGGGACGCAATGAGCAGTTCTTC
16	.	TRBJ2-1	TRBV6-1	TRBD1	CASSEAGRTGHNEQFF	TGTGCCAGCAGTGAAGCGGGTAGGACAGGGCACAATGAGCAGTTCTTC
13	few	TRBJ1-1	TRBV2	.	CASSEQGNTEAFF	TGTGCCAGCAGTGAACAGGGGAACACTGAAGCTTTCTTT
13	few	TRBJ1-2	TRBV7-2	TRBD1	CASSEGTGNGYTF	TGTGCCAGCAGCGAGGGGACAGGGAATGGCTACACCTTC
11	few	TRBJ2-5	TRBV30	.	CAWTGEETQYF	TGTGCCTGGACAGGGGAAGAGACCCAGTACTTC
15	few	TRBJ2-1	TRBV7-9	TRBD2	CASSVSGASYNEQFF	TGTGCCAGCAGCGTTAGCGGGGCCTCCTACAATGAGCAGTTCTTC
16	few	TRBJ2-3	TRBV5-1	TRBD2	CASAINGGAGTDTQYF	TGCGCCAGCGCAATTAACGGGGGGGCCGGCACAGATACGCAGTATTTT
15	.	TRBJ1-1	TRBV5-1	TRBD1	CASSPRQGWSTEAFF	TGCGCCAGCAGCCCTCGACAGGGATGGAGCACTGAAGCTTTCTTT
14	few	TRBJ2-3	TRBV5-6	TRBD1	CASSLLGGPDTQYF	TGTGCCAGCAGCTTGCTAGGGGGCCCAGATACGCAGTATTTT
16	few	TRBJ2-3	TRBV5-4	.	CASSSPGEGATDTQYF	TGTGCCAGCAGCTCACCAGGCGAAGGGGCGACAGATACGCAGTATTTT
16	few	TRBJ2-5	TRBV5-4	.	CASSPRPGHGEETQYF	TGTGCCAGCAGCCCTCGACCGGGACACGGGGAAGAGACCCAGTACTTC
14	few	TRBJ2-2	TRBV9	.	CASSVGQHTGELFF	TGTGCCAGCAGCGTCGGACAGCACACCGGGGAGCTGTTTTTT
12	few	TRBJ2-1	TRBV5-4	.	CASSRETREQFF	TGTGCCAGCAGCCGGGAGACACGGGAGCAGTTCTTC
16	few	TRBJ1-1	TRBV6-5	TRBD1	CASSYSGGALNTEAFF	TGTGCCAGCAGTTACTCAGGGGGCGCTTTGAACACTGAAGCTTTCTTT
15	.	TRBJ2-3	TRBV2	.	CASSVGAGKQYTQYF	TGTGCCAGCAGTGTTGGGGCAGGGAAACAGTATACGCAGTATTTT
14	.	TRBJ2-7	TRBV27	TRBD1	CASSLNRGTLEQYF	TGTGCCAGCAGTTTAAACAGGGGCACCCTCGAGCAGTACTTC
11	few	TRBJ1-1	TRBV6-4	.	CASSERSEAFF	TGTGCCAGCAGTGAGAGATCCGAAGCTTTCTTT
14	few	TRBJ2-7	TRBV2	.	CASARDTRSYEQYF	TGTGCCAGCGCCCGGGACACCCGATCGTACGAGCAGTACTTC
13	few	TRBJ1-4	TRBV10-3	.	CAISGGVDEKLFF	TGTGCCATCAGTGGGGGAGTTGATGAAAAACTGTTTTTT
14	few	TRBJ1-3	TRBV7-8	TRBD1	CASSLDRGGNTIYF	TGTGCCAGCAGCTTAGACAGGGGTGGAAACACCATATATTTT
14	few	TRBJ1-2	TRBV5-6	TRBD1	CASSPGQAEGGYTF	TGTGCCAGCAGCCCCGGACAGGCGGAAGGGGGCTACACCTTC
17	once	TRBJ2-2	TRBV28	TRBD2	CASKGQAGALNTGELFF	TGTGCCAGCAAGGGGCAAGCGGGGGCCCTAAACACCGGGGAGCTGTTTTTT
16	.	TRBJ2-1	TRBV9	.	CASSVETQGLGNEQFF	TGTGCCAGCAGCGTAGAAACCCAGGGTCTGGGAAATGAGCAGTTCTTC
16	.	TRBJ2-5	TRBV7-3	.	CASSLLGGWDQETQYF	TGTGCCAGCAGCTTATTAGGGGGTTGGGATCAAGAGACCCAGTACTTC
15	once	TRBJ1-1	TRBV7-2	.	CASSPRQVLNTEAFF	TGTGCCAGCAGCCCGCGACAGGTCCTCAACACTGAAGCTTTCTTT
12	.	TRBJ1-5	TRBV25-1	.	CASSVSGGPQHF	TGTGCCAGCAGCGTAAGCGGGGGGCCCCAGCATTTT